Presented here are 12 T cell receptor beta chains from one specimen sequenced in a study of beta chain features in type 1 diabetes. The sequenced template was cDNA made from the entire isolated RNA. The protocol was immunoSEQ multiplex PCR, while the TCRdb copy is restricted to in-frame clones and leaves out a portion. The sample records some 360,000 clones, about 20% being singletons. Specimen: naive CD4+ T cells from blood. All receptors come from a woman aged 18-29 years in good health.

This clone occurred a few times. The chain carries TRBV19 and TRBJ1-5; D might be TRBD1 (5 bases). CDR3 length: 15 amino acids. Germline V lookup: CDR1 LNHDA, CDR2 SQIVND (reference sequence). The germline V and J ends were trimmed by 4 bases and 1 base, with 11 bases remaining between them. The CDR3 DNA reads TGTGCCAGTAGTACCCAGGGTAGAAGCAATCAGCCCCAGCATTTT. The encoded protein is CASSTQGRSNQPQHF.

V usage is TRBV7-8 and J usage is TRBJ1-6; D is undetermined. V was shortened by 7 bases and J by 5 bases, with 18 bases between the two germline ends. Looked up from germline, CDR1 is SGHVS and CDR2 is FQNEAQ. The CDR3 is 16 residues long. CDR3 DNA sequence: TGTGCCAGCACCACCCGGGTGATAGGTGATAATTCACCCCTCCACTTT. Encoded protein: CASTTRVIGDNSPLHF.

The CDR3 sequence: CASSQVLTRGDNSPLHF. For the CDR3, the DNA is TGCGCCAGCAGCCAAGTTCTTACCAGGGGTGACAATTCACCCCTCCACTTT. V usage is TRBV4-3 and J usage is TRBJ1-6, with D possibly TRBD1 on 6 matching bases. V gave up 1 base and J gave up 7 bases, with 17 bases separating them. CDR1 is LGHNA, CDR2 YSLEER, per germline. There are 17 residues in the CDR3.

The rearrangement joins TRBV4-1 to TRBJ2-2; D is undetermined. V was trimmed by 6 bases and J by 1 base, leaving 9 bases between them. Germline V gene data show CDR1 as MGHRA and CDR2 as YSYEKL. The CDR3 loop spans 14 amino acids. The CDR3 DNA follows: TGCGCCAGCAGAAGCCTAGGGAACACCGGGGAGCTGTTTTTT. Translation: CASRSLGNTGELFF.

This clone has a handful of counts. This rearrangement joins TRBV19 to TRBJ2-5, with TRBD2 identical over 7 bases. Trimming cost V 6 bases and J 4 bases; bases outside gene matches: 8. CDR1 is LNHDA and CDR2 is SQIVND in the germline V gene (reference sequence). The CDR3 runs 14 residues. CDR3 region: CASSRREAGETQYF. CDR3 coding DNA: TGTGCCAGTAGCCGCCGGGAGGCAGGAGAGACCCAGTACTTC.

The J gene is TRBJ2-3, the V gene TRBV19, with 9 bases that match TRBD2. From germline, CDR1 is LNHDA and CDR2 SQIVND (reference sequence). The trim removed 4 bases at V and 2 bases at J, leaving 4 bases unmatched. This CDR3 comprises 15 residues. The CDR3, as DNA: TGTGCCAGTAGTACTCTAGCGGGAAACACAGATACGCAGTATTTT. This translates into CASSTLAGNTDTQYF. Filled out from reference TRBV19 and TRBJ2-3, the complete variable domain reads DGGITQSPKYLFRKEGQNVTLSCEQNLNHDAMYWYRQDPGQGLRLIYYSQIVNDFQKGDIAEGYSVSREKKESFPLTVTSAQKNPTAFYLCASSTLAGNTDTQYFGPGTRLTVL.

CDR3 sequence reads: CSASRLEKLFF. The DNA for the CDR3 is TGCAGTGCTTCTAGGCTAGAAAAACTGTTTTTT. The V and J genes are TRBV20-1 and TRBJ1-4, with no clear D. Germline CDR1 reads DFQATT; CDR2 reads SNEGSKA (reference sequence). The length of the CDR3 is 11 residues. Trimming left V 5 bases short and J 8 bases short, with 9 bases between.

This clone was found a few times. Written as DNA, the CDR3 is TGTGCGGCCCCGACTAGCGGGAAAACAGATACGCAGTATTTT. Translating it yields CAAPTSGKTDTQYF. The rearrangement uses TRBV30 and TRBJ2-3; 11 bases are shared with TRBD2. The CDR3 loop spans 14 amino acids. Per the germline V gene, CDR1 is GTSNPN and CDR2 is SVGIG (reference sequence).

This clone was seen a few times. CDR3 sequence: CASSSPYEQYF. The DNA of the CDR3 is TGTGCCAGTAGCTCCCCCTACGAGCAGTACTTC. This chain uses TRBV19 with TRBJ2-7; D unresolved. The CDR3 is made up of 11 amino acids. The V end was cut by 6 bases, the J end by 2 bases, with 5 bases between. CDR1 and CDR2 from the germline V gene are LNHDA and SQIVND (reference sequence).

This clone occurred a few times. This rearrangement joins TRBV29-1 to TRBJ1-1, with D possibly matching TRBD1 (5 bases). The V gene's germline CDR1 is SQVTM and CDR2 ANQGSEA. V was clipped by 7 bases and J by 1 base, with 16 bases between them. The CDR3 spans 14 residues. The CDR3 nucleotides are TGCAGCGCTACTCCAGGGCAGACGAACACTGAAGCTTTCTTT. Translating gives CSATPGQTNTEAFF.

This clone appeared a few times. The chain joins TRBV19 to TRBJ1-2; D not certain. CDR1 is LNHDA, CDR2 SQIVND, per germline (reference sequence). The CDR3 extends over 15 amino acids. Trimming left V 5 bases short and J 1 base short, with 14 bases between. As DNA, the CDR3 is TGTGCCAGTAGTCTGCTGTTGACAAATAACTATGGCTACACCTTC. Its translation is CASSLLLTNNYGYTF.

The chain employs TRBV4-1 and TRBJ2-5; the match to TRBD2 covers 9 bases. V shed 0 bases and J 5 bases; nucleotides not matched to a gene: 7. In germline, CDR1 is MGHRA, CDR2 YSYEKL. The CDR3 has 16 amino acids. In DNA, the CDR3 is TGCGCCAGCAGCCAAGATTGGGCGGGAGGGCGTGAGACCCAGTACTTC. Encoded protein: CASSQDWAGGRETQYF.